Listed here is a single T cell receptor beta chain. Its antigen is unknown. The same CDR3 is also encoded by other DNA sequences in this sample. This sample is part of a study of PD-1 blockade in mismatch repair-deficient tumors. Study observations and caveats: Rapid post-treatment expansion, then contraction, generally preceding radiologic response, marked tumor-resident clones.

The repertoire was sequenced with immunoSEQ multiplex PCR; TCRdb's copy has only in-frame clones and lacks some. The sample includes some 120,000 clones, roughly 90% of them seen just once. Germline values: CDR1 MNHEY, CDR2 SMNVEV (reference sequence). The CDR3 covers 13 residues. The V gene lost 2 bases and the J gene lost 0 bases, with 4 bases spanning the gap. PCR or immunohistochemistry showed mismatch repair deficiency in every enrolled patient. This chain links TRBV27 with TRBJ1-1; D unresolved. The receptor comes from an adult with mismatch repair-deficient cancer. The sample was peripheral blood, taken approximately 71 weeks after starting pembrolizumab. The DNA for the CDR3 is TGTGCCAGCAGTTTAGGACTGAACACTGAAGCTTTCTTT. Translation gives CASSLGLNTEAFF.